The entry below describes one TCR beta chain. Its antigen remains unidentified. Trimming removed 4 bases from V and 7 bases from J; junction bases left unmatched: 5. The V gene's germline CDR1 is SGHTA and CDR2 FQGTGA. This CDR3 has 15 residues. Unsorted samples relied on about 90 million PBMCs, which served as the source of genomic DNA. This sample is part of a study of shared clonotypes between healthy human individuals. Study-wide background: Serving as donors were two women and three men, whose ages spanned 18 to 49.

Regarding the study as a whole: Donor clonotype sharing was expected to depend on sequencing depth.

Sequencing of unsorted PBMC DNA was carried out using ten immunoSEQ deep assay plates. Data came from immunoSEQ multiplex PCR; TCRdb stores just in-frame clones and leaves some out. Of 530,000 or so clones in the sample, around 79% were seen once. The rearrangement links TRBV7-3 to TRBJ2-1; 12 nucleotides agree with TRBD2. The source material was PBMCs. The source of this sequence is a woman in her 40s in good health. Some clones in this sample may be carry-over from other donors' samples. CDR3 coding DNA: TGTGCCAGCAGCTCCGGGACTAGCGGGCAGAATGAGCAGTTCTTC. It specifies CASSSGTSGQNEQFF.